These T cell receptor beta chains were read from a single sample in a study of cytomegalovirus exposure and HLA in healthy donors. Clones were sequenced by immunoSEQ multiplex PCR, and TCRdb holds only the in-frame ones, with some missing. The sample holds roughly 130,000 clones, around 82% seen once. The specimen sequenced was PBMCs. These receptors originate from a boy aged 10-17 years in good health and CMV-seronegative. Each CDR3 is given with its conserved first and last residue. Each record gives: J gene, D gene, clone size, V gene, CDR3 DNA, CDR3 protein. D genes are given only for firm matches. The size field is filled for only some rows; it gives once, few, many or a size class.

j_call: TRBJ1-3
d_call: -
clone_size: once
v_call: TRBV7-9
cdr3_nt: TGTGCCAGCAGCTCCACCTTACAGGGCTCTGGAAACACCATATATTTT
cdr3_aa: CASSSTLQGSGNTIYF

j_call: TRBJ2-7
d_call: -
clone_size: -
v_call: TRBV5-1
cdr3_nt: TGCGCCAGCAGCTCACAGGGAAAATTCCCCTACGAGCAGTACTTC
cdr3_aa: CASSSQGKFPYEQYF

j_call: TRBJ1-5
d_call: -
clone_size: -
v_call: TRBV19
cdr3_nt: TGTGCCACAGCTCCCAGGGGCGATCAGCCCCAGCATTTT
cdr3_aa: CATAPRGDQPQHF

j_call: TRBJ1-2
d_call: TRBD1
clone_size: -
v_call: TRBV7-2
cdr3_nt: TGTGCCAGCAGCTTAAAGACAGGGAGCGGCTACACCTTC
cdr3_aa: CASSLKTGSGYTF

j_call: TRBJ1-6
d_call: -
clone_size: -
v_call: TRBV14
cdr3_nt: TGTGCCCCCCGGCGGGGGACCCTCCACTTT
cdr3_aa: CAPRRGTLHF

j_call: TRBJ2-2
d_call: -
clone_size: once
v_call: TRBV11-1
cdr3_nt: TGTGCCAGCAGTACTCATACCGGGGCCGGGGAGCTGTTTTTT
cdr3_aa: CASSTHTGAGELFF

j_call: TRBJ1-2
d_call: -
clone_size: -
v_call: TRBV7-9
cdr3_nt: TGTGCCAGCAGCTTAGTTGGTACGCGGGTACATGGCTACACCTTC
cdr3_aa: CASSLVGTRVHGYTF

j_call: TRBJ2-7
d_call: TRBD2
clone_size: -
v_call: TRBV7-8
cdr3_nt: TGTGCCAGCAGCCAGGGCTTAGCGGGGACTCCCTACGAGCAGTACTTC
cdr3_aa: CASSQGLAGTPYEQYF

j_call: TRBJ1-1
d_call: TRBD1
clone_size: -
v_call: TRBV6-4
cdr3_nt: TGTGCCAGCAAACCCTCATCCCGACAGGGCTTGAACACTGAAGCTTTCTTT
cdr3_aa: CASKPSSRQGLNTEAFF

j_call: TRBJ1-1
d_call: -
clone_size: -
v_call: TRBV19
cdr3_nt: TGTGCCAGTAGTATTCGACAGTCCCCGAACACTGAAGCTTTCTTT
cdr3_aa: CASSIRQSPNTEAFF

j_call: TRBJ1-5
d_call: -
clone_size: -
v_call: TRBV2
cdr3_nt: TGTGCCAGCAGTGAACTACAGGGACAGCCCCAGCATTTT
cdr3_aa: CASSELQGQPQHF

j_call: TRBJ1-2
d_call: -
clone_size: -
v_call: TRBV2
cdr3_nt: TGTGCCAGCAGTCCAGGGTTGAACTATGGCTACACCTTC
cdr3_aa: CASSPGLNYGYTF